The entry below gives a single T cell receptor beta chain sequence along with its context. The data belong to a study of OX40 agonist ivuxolimab in advanced cancers. Assay: immunoSEQ multiplex PCR; the TCRdb copy retains only in-frame clones and omits some. This repertoire shows under 85,000 clones, roughly 84% found once; its top ten account for 0.2% to 0.3%. CDR3 length: 14 residues. From germline, CDR1 is WNHNN and CDR2 SYGVQD (reference sequence). The trim removed 6 bases at V and 4 bases at J, leaving 6 bases unmatched. V is TRBV10-1 and J is TRBJ2-3; 8 nucleotides agree with TRBD2. This clonotype was sampled from an adult with an advanced solid tumor such as melanoma, head and neck, liver or kidney cancer. The source material was CD4+ or CD8+ T cells sorted from blood, sampled in a trial of the OX40 agonist ivuxolimab. As DNA, the CDR3 is TGCGCCAGCAGCGGACTAGCCGGCCCAGATACGCAGTATTTT. The encoded protein is CASSGLAGPDTQYF.